The 21 T cell receptor beta chains reported below all come from one sample, sequenced in a study of cytomegalovirus exposure and HLA in healthy donors. With 60 Vbeta and 13 Jbeta primers, the PCR was carried out. Clones were read by immunoSEQ multiplex PCR, and TCRdb kept only the in-frame ones, dropping some. The sample data list 55,000 to 75,000 clones. The sequenced sample consisted of PBMCs. The source of these receptors is a woman in her thirties in good health and CMV-seronegative.

The rearrangement joins TRBV6-1 to TRBJ2-7, with 7 bases lining up with TRBD1. In germline, CDR1 is MNHNS, CDR2 SASEGT. The V gene end was trimmed by 10 bases and the J gene end by 0 bases; junction bases not matched to a gene: 9. This CDR3 has 14 amino acids. The CDR3 DNA reads TGTGCCACTAGAGGCAACAGGGGCTCCTACGAGCAGTACTTC. This gives the protein CATRGNRGSYEQYF.

The rearrangement uses TRBV18 and TRBJ2-2, with D perhaps matching TRBD1 (6 bases). This CDR3 contains 15 residues. V was shortened by 4 bases and J by 0 bases, with 9 bases between the two germline ends. In germline, CDR1 is KGHSH, CDR2 LQKENI. The CDR3 DNA reads as TGTGCCAGCTCACTTCGGACAGCGAACACCGGGGAGCTGTTTTTT. As protein: CASSLRTANTGELFF.

J is TRBJ1-4 and V is TRBV30; D may be TRBD1 (6 bases). Germline CDR1 reads GTSNPN; CDR2 reads SVGIG (reference sequence). V shed 0 bases and J shed 3 bases, with 8 bases lying between them. The CDR3 has 14 residues. Written as DNA, the CDR3 is TGTGCCTGGAGTGTACAGGGCGCTAATGAAAAACTGTTTTTT. Amino acid sequence: CAWSVQGANEKLFF.

The chain is built from TRBV6-1 and TRBJ1-6; D gene unclear. This CDR3 spans 17 amino acids. V lost 4 bases, J lost 0 bases, and 13 bases lay in between. The germline gives CDR1 MNHNS, CDR2 SASEGT. The CDR3 loop is CASSALTGSSYNSPLHF. For the CDR3, the DNA is TGTGCCAGCAGTGCGTTGACTGGTAGCTCCTATAATTCACCCCTCCACTTT.

The chain combines TRBV18 with TRBJ1-5, with a possible D match to TRBD1 (6 bases). The CDR3 totals 17 residues. Germline lookup yields CDR1 KGHSH and CDR2 LQKENI. The germline V and J ends were trimmed by 3 bases and 3 bases, with 18 bases remaining between them. CDR3 nucleotide sequence: TGTGCCAGCTCACCGGGTGGGCGGGGGCCCGACAATCAGCCCCAGCATTTT. Amino acids: CASSPGGRGPDNQPQHF. Complete variable domain (other parts from reference TRBV18 and TRBJ1-5): NAGVMQNPRHLVRRRGQEARLRCSPMKGHSHVYWYRQLPEEGLKFMVYLQKENIIDESGMPKERFSAEFPKEGPSILRIQQVVRGDSAAYFCASSPGGRGPDNQPQHFGDGTRLSIL.

V is TRBV10-3 and J is TRBJ2-7; D unclear. CDR1 and CDR2 from the germline V gene are ENHRY and SYGVKD. With 3 bases removed from V and 1 base from J, the gap between germline ends came to 10 bases. The CDR3 runs 14 residues. The CDR3 is CAISEDRRSYEQYF. DNA for the CDR3: TGTGCCATCAGTGAAGACCGGCGGTCCTACGAGCAGTACTTC.

The chain couples TRBV10-1 to TRBJ1-1; TRBD1 aligns across 7 bases. Germline V gene sequence: CDR1 WNHNN, CDR2 SYGVQD (reference sequence). V trimming: 4 bases; J trimming: 0 bases; junction bases outside the gene matches: 2. There are 14 residues in the CDR3. CDR3 sequence reads: CASSVQGVNTEAFF. The CDR3 DNA follows: TGCGCCAGCAGTGTGCAGGGGGTGAACACTGAAGCTTTCTTT.

The chain recombines TRBV4-1 with TRBJ2-5, with 8 bases fitting TRBD2. The CDR3 runs to 13 residues. Germline V CDR1 and CDR2: MGHRA, YSYEKL. With V trimmed by 2 bases and J by 5 bases, 1 base remained unmatched. CDR3 in amino acids: CASSQRLAETQYF. The CDR3 DNA is TGCGCCAGCAGCCAAAGACTAGCGGAGACCCAGTACTTC.

J is TRBJ1-2 and V is TRBV30, with 7 bases aligning to TRBD1. After removal of 4 bases from V and 3 bases from J, the junction contained 11 bases not matched to a gene. CDR3 length equals 15 residues. Germline values: CDR1 GTSNPN, CDR2 SVGIG (reference sequence). CDR3 sequence reads: CAWTRGGGGDYGYTF. The CDR3 DNA follows: TGTGCCTGGACCCGGGGGGGAGGGGGCGACTATGGCTACACCTTC.

This sequence joins TRBV29-1 and TRBJ2-7; TRBD2 might be the D (6 bases). Trimming shortened V by 1 base and J by 0 bases, and 10 bases separated the two germline ends. CDR1 SQVTM and CDR2 ANQGSEA come from the germline V gene. The length of the CDR3 is 14 residues. The CDR3 coding sequence is TGCAGCGTTGAAGCGAGGGGAGGCTCCTACGAGCAGTACTTC. Translation: CSVEARGGSYEQYF.

The gene calls are TRBV9 and TRBJ2-1; D is perhaps TRBD1 (5 bases). This CDR3 has 14 residues. Trimming stripped 0 bases from V and 5 bases from J, with 9 bases between. Germline loops: CDR1 SGDLS, CDR2 YYNGEE. CDR3: CASSVGGSDNEQFF. For the CDR3, the DNA is TGTGCCAGCAGCGTAGGGGGCAGCGACAATGAGCAGTTCTTC.

This sequence joins TRBV6-5 and TRBJ2-2, with 10 positions matching TRBD1. The CDR3 totals 13 residues. The germline CDR1 and CDR2 sequences are MNHEY and SVGAGI. Losses at the gene ends were 6 bases for V and 8 bases for J; bases not matched to a gene: 3. For the CDR3, the DNA is TGTGCCAGCAGGGGACAGGGGTTAGGGGAGCTGTTTTTT. It specifies CASRGQGLGELFF.

The J gene is TRBJ1-2, the V gene TRBV7-2, with D possibly being TRBD1 (6 bases). The germline V gene has CDR1 SGHTA and CDR2 FQGNSA. This CDR3 is 14 amino acids long. The V and J ends lost 7 bases and 7 bases respectively, with 19 bases between them. The CDR3 DNA sequence: TGTGCCAGCATCAGGGGACCCCTCGGCGGTGGCTACACCTTC. Amino acids: CASIRGPLGGGYTF.

The J gene is TRBJ1-3, the V gene TRBV6-5; unclear D gene. CDR3 length: 15 amino acids. Germline V gene data show CDR1 as MNHEY and CDR2 as SVGAGI. Trimming took 2 bases from V and 0 from J, leaving 8 bases between them. Written as DNA, the CDR3 is TGTGCCAGCAGTTACGACGGAGACTCTGGAAACACCATATATTTT. The encoded protein is CASSYDGDSGNTIYF.

The chain joins TRBV29-1 to TRBJ2-3, with 9 bases identical to TRBD2. Germline V lookup: CDR1 SQVTM, CDR2 ANQGSEA. The V segment lost 0 bases and the J segment 4 bases; nucleotides outside the gene matches: 11. There are 17 residues in the CDR3. CDR3 in amino acids: CSVEDPRRLAEADTQYF. The CDR3 nucleotides are TGCAGCGTTGAAGATCCCCGTCGACTAGCGGAGGCAGATACGCAGTATTTT.

This chain uses TRBV4-3 with TRBJ1-1; D not certain. The length of the CDR3 is 14 residues. V was clipped by 3 bases and J by 1 base, with 9 bases between them. The V gene's germline CDR1 is LGHNA and CDR2 YSLEER. CDR3 DNA sequence: TGCGCCAGCAGCCACCAGGCAGGGAACACTGAAGCTTTCTTT. Amino acids: CASSHQAGNTEAFF.

The chain uses TRBV6-5 and TRBJ2-7, with TRBD2 as a possible D gene (5 bases). The length of the CDR3 is 14 residues. Trimming removed 4 bases from V and 3 bases from J, with 13 bases in between. Per the germline V gene, CDR1 is MNHEY and CDR2 is SVGAGI. The DNA for the CDR3 is TGTGCCAGCAGTTTTGGCGGGTCTTTCTACGAGCAGTACTTC. Amino acids: CASSFGGSFYEQYF.

The chain joins TRBV5-1 to TRBJ2-7; 11 bases align to TRBD2. Germline trimming cut 1 base from V and 6 bases from J; bases unmatched to any gene: 3. Germline V gives CDR1 SGHRS, CDR2 YFSETQ. This CDR3 is 14 amino acids long. This CDR3 reads CASSLTSGSTEQYF. In DNA form, the CDR3 reads TGCGCCAGCAGCTTGACTAGCGGGAGTACCGAGCAGTACTTC.

The gene calls are TRBV7-2 and TRBJ1-5; D is uncertain. CDR1 and CDR2 from the germline V gene are SGHTA and FQGNSA. The CDR3 has 14 amino acids. The ends were cut back, 1 base at V and 4 bases at J, with 8 bases in the middle. The CDR3 DNA reads TGTGCCAGCAGCTTAGGTACAGAGAATCAGCCCCAGCATTTT. This encodes CASSLGTENQPQHF.

The rearrangement uses TRBV2 and TRBJ2-1, with 12 nucleotides matching TRBD2. This CDR3 region has 15 residues. Per germline, CDR1 SNHLY and CDR2 FYNNEI. The J segment lost 5 bases and the V segment lost 6 bases, leaving 5 bases of the junction unmatched. CDR3 protein: CASSSGLAGDNEQFF. CDR3 DNA: TGTGCCAGCAGCTCGGGACTAGCGGGCGACAATGAGCAGTTCTTC.

The V and J genes are TRBV19 and TRBJ2-7; D possibly corresponds to TRBD2 (5 bases). The CDR3 consists of 15 residues. Trimming removed 3 bases at V and 0 bases at J, with 12 bases between. Germline assignment: CDR1 LNHDA and CDR2 SQIVND (reference sequence). The CDR3: CASSMKGVGSYEQYF. The CDR3 DNA reads as TGTGCCAGTAGTATGAAGGGAGTGGGCTCCTACGAGCAGTACTTC.